What follows is one T cell receptor beta chain and its context. This clone showed up just once. There is no known antigen for this receptor. No qualities accompany the bases; no much larger clone lies one base away. This sample is part of a study of blood T cell repertoires in COVID-19 (TCRdb year 2020). In terms of the full investigation: Samples from collaborators originated in the United States, Italy and Spain and spanned both the acute and convalescent phases of COVID-19. The repertoires were released in a freely available public database intended as a resource for research on the immune response to SARS-CoV-2. The dataset comprised deeply sampled blood TCRbeta repertoires from subjects exposed to, actively infected with, or recovered from COVID-19. Where available, HLA class I and class II types were taken from metadata supplied by the sample provider and were not determined by assay-based typing. The material from the prospective study consisted of cDNA or gDNA derived from T cells, B-cell-depleted T cells, or PBMCs. A de-identified subject ID, COVID-19 status, age in years and sex were almost always included in the sample metadata. The samples were drawn from the first 160 participants of the ongoing ImmuneRACE study and from over 950 subjects provided by 6 global collaborators. General study outcomes and caveats: The amount of clinical and demographic metadata varied by source and participant and was provided uncurated.

In the prospective study, participants were about 18 to 95 years old, resided in fewer than 25 geographic areas of the United States, and were enrolled through a virtual design. To assign participants to cohorts, the prospective study relied on clinical history that participants themselves reported in a screening survey and a study questionnaire. In the prospective study, whole blood, serum and a nasopharyngeal or oropharyngeal swab were collected from each participant by mobile phlebotomists. Over a roughly 2-month period, participants in the prospective study had the option of providing additional blood draws and questionnaires. Before DNA extraction, prospective study blood samples were shipped either frozen or at room temperature. TCRbeta CDR3 regions were amplified from genomic DNA by means of the immunoSEQ Assay, a bias-controlled multiplex PCR. In the authors' own workflow: Nucleated cell counts per sample were estimated from amplification of reference gene primers within the assay. Sequence reads were collapsed and filtered to measure the absolute abundance of every unique TCRbeta CDR3 rearrangement. For each sample, productive Simpson clonality was calculated by taking the square root of Simpson's diversity index across productive rearrangements. The table comes from immuneACCESS by way of TCRdb, which keeps in-frame sequences with V and J called. Part of the clones is missing from these tables; in studies checked, under half for an unresolved V gene and the rest for unknown reasons. The V and J calls and clone size come from that table; D and trimming were worked out from the DNA. Present in this sample are about 200,000 clones, about 84% of which were seen just once. The ten largest clones capture about 5.6% of the sample.

A distance of 7 bases separates the germline ends of V and J, which lose 1 base and 0 bases respectively. According to the germline V gene, CDR1 reads SGHTA and CDR2 reads FQGNSA. From its cysteine to its phenylalanine, the CDR3 spans 15 amino acids. Only CDR3 DNA remains: 45 bases, in frame from the first base. The sequence derives from a man aged 35 to 55 with acute COVID-19. Rearrangement joined TRBV7-2 to TRBJ2-4; a confident D gene designation cannot be given. Source material: PBMCs or T cells enriched from blood (not recorded which). DNA sequence: TGTGCCAGCAGCTTAGAGCCATTAGCCAAAAACATTCAGTACTTC. Its product reads: CASSLEPLAKNIQYF.